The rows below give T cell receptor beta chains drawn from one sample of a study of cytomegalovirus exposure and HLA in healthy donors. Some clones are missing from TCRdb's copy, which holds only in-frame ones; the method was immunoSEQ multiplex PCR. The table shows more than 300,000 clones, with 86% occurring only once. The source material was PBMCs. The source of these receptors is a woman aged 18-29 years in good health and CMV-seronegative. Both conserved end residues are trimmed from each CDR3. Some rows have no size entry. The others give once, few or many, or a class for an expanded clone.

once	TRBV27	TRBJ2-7	ASRETLAGGFYEQY
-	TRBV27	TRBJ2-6	ASSSRGPTPNSGANVLT
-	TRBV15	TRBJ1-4	ATSSQRQGAHEKLF
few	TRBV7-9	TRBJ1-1	ASSQTLNTEAF
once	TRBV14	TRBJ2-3	ASSQDRNLVTDTQY
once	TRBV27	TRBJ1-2	ASSLSGGGDGYT
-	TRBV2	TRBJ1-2	ASSDSGISYGYT
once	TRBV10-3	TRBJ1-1	AIEGTENTEAF
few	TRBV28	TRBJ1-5	ASHLSAGGSQPQH
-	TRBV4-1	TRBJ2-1	ASSQPIAGGTDEQF
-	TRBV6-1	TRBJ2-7	ASREQGGIYEQY
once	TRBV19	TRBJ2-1	ASSSGPAYEQF
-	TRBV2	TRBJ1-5	ASSEGTGSGNSQPQH
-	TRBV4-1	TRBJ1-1	ASSQALGGMAEAF
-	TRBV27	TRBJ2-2	ASSSGGTGELF
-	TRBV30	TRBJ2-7	AWDGQSYEQY
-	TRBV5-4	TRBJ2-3	ASSYRGGTDTQY
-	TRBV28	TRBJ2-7	ASSTYSYEQY
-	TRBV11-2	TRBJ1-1	ASSSRDRGREAF
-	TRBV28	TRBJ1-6	ASSLVARATNSPLH
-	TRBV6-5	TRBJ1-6	ASSNRDSGNSPLH
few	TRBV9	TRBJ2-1	ASSVGREGNEQF
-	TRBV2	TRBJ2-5	ASSVDREETQY
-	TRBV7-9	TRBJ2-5	ASRPTGVETQY
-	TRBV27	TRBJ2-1	ASSLRGGASYNEQF
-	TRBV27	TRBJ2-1	ASSPIAGGPYNEQF
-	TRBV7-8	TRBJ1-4	ASSDHRGPPVRKLF
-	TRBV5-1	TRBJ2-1	ASSLSGSAGNEQF
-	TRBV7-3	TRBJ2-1	ASSLTSASSYNEQF
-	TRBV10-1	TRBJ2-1	ASSTTSGEQF
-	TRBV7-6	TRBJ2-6	ASSLALRGSSGANVLT
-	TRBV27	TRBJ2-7	ASSPLLAGDSYEQY
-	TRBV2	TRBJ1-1	ASRGQGTSRLMNTEAF
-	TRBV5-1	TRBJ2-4	ASSPAGTERFYIQY
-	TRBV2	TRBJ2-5	ASSREGGLGETQY
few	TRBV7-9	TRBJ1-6	ASSRPDSPYNSPLH
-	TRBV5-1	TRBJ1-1	ASSLGGTTNTEAF
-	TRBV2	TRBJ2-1	ASSLGLAGLF
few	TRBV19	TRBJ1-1	ASSLQGYTEAF
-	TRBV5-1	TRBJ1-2	ASSLDLPRRENYGYT
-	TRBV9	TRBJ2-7	ASSRGLASGEQY
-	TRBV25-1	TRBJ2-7	ASRSTGTGYTTYEQY
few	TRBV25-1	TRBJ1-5	ASGRTGTQPQH
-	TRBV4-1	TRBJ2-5	ASSQAARAGLDRGETQY
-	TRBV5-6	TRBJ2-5	ASSSETSPQETQY
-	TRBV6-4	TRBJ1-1	ASSETSGTGFPEAF
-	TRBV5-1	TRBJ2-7	ASSLRSSYEQY
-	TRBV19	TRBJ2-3	ASSIFLAGKPDTQY
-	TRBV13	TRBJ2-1	ASSLWSAADNEQF
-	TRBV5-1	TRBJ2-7	ASSSIGQGDEQY